The 18 T cell receptor beta chains below all came from one sample that was sequenced in a study of tumor-infiltrating lymphocytes in primary liver carcinoma. Total RNA amounting to approximately 460 ng was the source from which TCR beta cDNA was made with a constant-region primer. ARM-PCR, slightly modified, supplied the TCR beta libraries through three nested multiplex PCR rounds. With TRBV1-TRBV30 forward primers and a C-beta reverse primer, the first two PCR rounds were run for roughly 10 cycles each. TCRdb passed the multiplex PCR reads through MiXCR, listing each CDR3 protein once. In the table there are fewer than 400,000 distinct CDR3 sequences, 55% to 65% of which are singletons. Blood RNA was derived from unsorted whole blood, and germline DNA was extracted too. The sequencing sample was made of peripheral blood. These receptors came from a man aged 35 to 55 with primary liver carcinoma and hepatitis B virus infection.

The rearrangement uses TRBV11-3 and TRBJ1-5, with D unclear. The CDR3 is 15 amino acids. Germline CDR1 is SGHNT and CDR2 is YENEEA. Trimming cost V 11 bases and J 0 bases, with 17 bases left between them. CDR3 sequence (DNA): TGTGCCGACACCGAATCGGATTATAGCAATCAGCCCCAGCATTTT. This translates into CADTESDYSNQPQHF.

Regarding this clonotype: A read error is possible here, since a much larger clone lies one base away. The chain links TRBV12-3 or TRBV12-4 to TRBJ2-7; TRBD1 agrees at 7 bases. V lost 8 bases, J lost 2 bases, and 9 bases stayed unmatched. This CDR3 is built from 14 residues. The CDR3 nucleotides read TGTGCCAGCCTTGAGGGACAGCGCCCCTACGAGCAGTACTTC. Translating it yields CASLEGQRPYEQYF.

In its sample, this clonotype was seen many times. The chain links TRBV29-1 to TRBJ1-5, with 10 bases fitting TRBD1. The CDR3 sequence is 13 residues long. The germline V gene encodes CDR1 SQVTM and CDR2 ANQGSEA. After removal of 4 bases from V and 4 bases from J, the junction contained 1 base not matched to a gene. CDR3 DNA: TGCAGCGTTGGGGGACAGGGGAATCAGCCCCAGCATTTT. Its protein is CSVGGQGNQPQHF.

This clonotype occurred a few times. One junction end disagrees with the germline gene, perhaps due to a read error. The chain is built from TRBV29-1 and TRBJ1-2, with D perhaps TRBD1 (5 bases). Germline CDR1 and CDR2: SQVTM and ANQGSEA. The CDR3 is 13 amino acids. The CDR3 region is CRVGYIRDSGYTF. The CDR3 bases are TGCAGGGTTGGGTATATCCGGGACTCTGGCTACACCTTC.

Regarding this clonotype: A much more abundant neighbour one base away suggests this may be a read error. The V and J genes are TRBV6-6 and TRBJ1-2; D unresolved. This CDR3 is 14 amino acids long. The germline V gene has CDR1 MNHNY and CDR2 SVGAGI (reference sequence). The CDR3 here is CAISPPTSLYGYTF. CDR3 nucleotide sequence: TGTGCCATCAGTCCCCCTACAAGTTTATATGGCTACACCTTC.

With respect to this clonotype: Compared with germline, one end of the junction differs, possibly owing to a read error. This rearrangement joins TRBV4-2 to TRBJ2-1; the D gene is possibly TRBD2 (5 bases). From germline, CDR1 is LGHNA and CDR2 YNFKEQ. The CDR3 runs 16 residues. CDR3 coding DNA: TGTGCCAGCAGTCAAGAGCCACTAACAGACTACGATCAGCAGTTCTTC. The encoded protein is CASSQEPLTDYDQQFF.

The chain is built from TRBV6-1 and TRBJ2-4, with D possibly being TRBD1 or TRBD2 (5 bases each). The CDR3 has 15 residues. The V gene's germline CDR1 is MNHNS and CDR2 SASEGT. V was pared by 6 bases and J by 0 bases, with 12 bases between. The CDR3 DNA reads TGTGCCAGCAGGAGGGACCTCCCAGCCAAAAACATTCAGTACTTC. Translating gives CASRRDLPAKNIQYF.

Details on this clonotype: At one end the junction does not follow the germline gene, possibly because of a read error. The CDR3 sequence is CASRRRGASYEQNF. CDR3 nucleotide sequence: TGTGCCAGCAGACGGAGAGGGGCTTCCTACGAGCAGAACTTC. The V gene is TRBV6-2 or TRBV6-3, the J gene TRBJ2-7; D assignment may be TRBD1 or TRBD2 (5 bases each). The CDR3 sequence is 14 residues long. Per germline, CDR1 MNHEY and CDR2 SVGEGT.

Concerning this clonotype itself: This may be a read error, as it is one base from a much larger clone. The rearrangement links TRBV6-2 or TRBV6-3 to TRBJ2-1; TRBD2 matches 9 bases. Germline-derived CDR1 and CDR2 are MNHEY and SVGEGT. Trimming took 6 bases from V and 11 from J; bases not matched to a gene: 11. The CDR3 runs to 14 residues. DNA of the CDR3: TGTGCCAGCAGCCGTAGCGGGAGTGGTGGTAAGCAGTTCTTC. Translation gives CASSRSGSGGKQFF.

With respect to this clonotype: Since a much larger clone is just one base distant, this may be a read error. In nucleotides, the CDR3 is TGTGCCAGCAGACCGGGGCCACTCGGCACAGATACGCAGTATTTT. Translated, it gives CASRPGPLGTDTQYF. The chain combines TRBV12-3 or TRBV12-4 with TRBJ2-3, with D perhaps assigned TRBD1 or TRBD2 (5 bases each). V was pared by 6 bases and J by 1 base, with 14 bases between. This CDR3 comprises 15 residues.

This clonotype occurred a few times. This could be a read error, since a much larger clone is one nucleotide away. The CDR3 region is CASNRDSVVQPQHF. CDR3 DNA sequence: TGTGCCAGCAATCGGGACTCGGTTGTTCAGCCCCAGCATTTT. V usage is TRBV6-5 and J usage is TRBJ1-5; possibly TRBD1 for D (5 bases). The germline V and J ends were trimmed by 7 bases and 6 bases, with 16 bases remaining between them. CDR1 MNHEY and CDR2 SVGAGI come from the germline V gene. CDR3 length equals 14 residues.

A note on this clonotype: Just one base apart from a much larger clone, this may be a read error. V gene TRBV5-5 combines with J gene TRBJ2-1; 7 nucleotides line up with TRBD1. The CDR3 is made up of 14 amino acids. Germline V gene lookup returns CDR1 SGHKS and CDR2 YYEKEE (reference sequence). V lost 7 bases to trimming and J lost 3 bases; unmatched junction nucleotides: 7. CDR3 DNA: TGTGCCAGCGACTACGGGGACAGCTACAATGAGCAGTTCTTC. Translation: CASDYGDSYNEQFF.

Turning to this clonotype: A much larger clone sits a single nucleotide away, making a read error possible. The chain joins TRBV12-3 or TRBV12-4 to TRBJ1-5, with D tentatively TRBD1 (6 bases). CDR3 size: 16 residues. Trimming took 3 bases from V and 2 from J, leaving 14 bases between them. DNA for the CDR3: TGTGCCAGCAGTTTGGGGCAGGGGACCGGCAATCAGCCCCAGCATTTT. Protein sequence: CASSLGQGTGNQPQHF.

Turning to this clonotype: This sequence may be a read error, since a much larger clone differs from it by one base. The chain employs TRBV10-3 and TRBJ1-2, with D possibly matching TRBD1 (6 bases). The CDR3 extends over 13 amino acids. Germline loops: CDR1 ENHRY, CDR2 SYGVKD. DNA for the CDR3: TGTACCATCGGAGCCGGGACAAACTATGGCTACACCTTC. As protein: CTIGAGTNYGYTF.

As for this clonotype: A clone one base away is much larger, so this may be a read error. The chain employs TRBV4-1 and TRBJ1-5; D is uncertain. The germline V gene has CDR1 MGHRA and CDR2 YSYEKL. The CDR3 is 17 amino acids. The CDR3 loop reads CARSYGPTAYSNQPQHF. The CDR3 DNA follows: TGTGCCAGGAGCTACGGCCCCACAGCTTATAGCAATCAGCCCCAGCATTTT.

The V gene is TRBV28, the J gene TRBJ2-3; TRBD2 might be the D (5 bases). Germline-derived CDR1 and CDR2 are MDHEN and SYDVKM. Between the trimmed V and J ends, which lost 2 bases and 7 bases, there was a span of 10 bases. This CDR3 contains 13 residues. CDR3 region: CASSLGGRYTQYF. CDR3 sequence (DNA): TGTGCCAGCAGTTTAGGAGGTAGATATACGCAGTATTTT.

Comments on this clonotype: One end of the junction varies from germline; a read error may be responsible. This chain links TRBV5-4 with TRBJ1-4; no reliable D call. This CDR3 is built from 16 residues. The germline V gene encodes CDR1 SGHNT and CDR2 YYREEE (reference sequence). CDR3 DNA sequence: TGTGCCAGCAGCTTGGCCGGTAGAAACACTAATGAAAAACTGGTTTTT. Amino acid sequence: CASSLAGRNTNEKLVF. Looking up the rest from reference TRBV5-4 and TRBJ1-4 gives the full variable domain: ETGVTQSPTHLIKTRGQQVTLRCSSQSGHNTVSWYQQALGQGPQFIFQYYREEENGRGNFPPRFSGLQFPNYSSELNVNALELDDSALYLCASSLAGRNTNEKLVFGSGTQLSVL.

This clonotype appeared a few times. A much larger clonotype is one base distant, so this may be a read error. This chain joins TRBV29-1 and TRBJ2-1; D is ambiguous. CDR3 length: 11 residues. Trimming cost V 4 bases and J 9 bases, with 10 bases left between them. The germline V gene encodes CDR1 SQVTM and CDR2 ANQGSEA. CDR3 protein: CSVVRIGEQFF. The DNA for the CDR3 is TGCAGCGTTGTTAGGATCGGTGAGCAGTTCTTC.